The 27 T cell receptor beta chains presented below share a single source sample, sequenced in a study of blood T cell repertoires in COVID-19. Repertoires were generated with immunoSEQ multiplex PCR, while TCRdb's copy carries only in-frame clones and drops some. Of tens of thousands of clones listed, 80% to 95% were seen once; the top ten hold around 20%. Sequencing used peripheral blood. These receptors all stem from a man older than 75 with acute or convalescent COVID-19.

The chain uses TRBV5-1 and TRBJ2-2; TRBD1 matches at 10 bases. CDR3 length: 16 amino acids. Germline V gives CDR1 SGHRS, CDR2 YFSETQ. Trimming took 4 bases from V and 9 from J; bases not matched to a gene: 12. In nucleotides, the CDR3 is TGCGCCAGCAGCGGGGGACAGGGGCTATGGTCCCGGGAGCTGTTTTTT. The encoded protein is CASSGGQGLWSRELFF.

The CDR3 is CASSFGVNQPQHF. CDR3 bases: TGCGCCAGCAGCTTCGGGGTTAATCAGCCCCAGCATTTT. This rearrangement joins TRBV5-1 to TRBJ1-5; no definite D call. The V and J ends lost 2 bases and 4 bases respectively, with 7 bases between them. Looked up from germline, CDR1 is SGHRS and CDR2 is YFSETQ. CDR3 size: 13 residues. The full variable domain, in which reference TRBV5-1 and TRBJ1-5 provide the parts outside the CDR3, is KAGVTQTPRYLIKTRGQQVTLSCSPISGHRSVSWYQQTPGQGLQFLFEYFSETQRNKGNFPGRFSGRQFSNSRSEMNVSTLELGDSALYLCASSFGVNQPQHFGDGTRLSIL.

This chain joins TRBV24-1 and TRBJ2-1; perhaps TRBD2 as D (6 bases). Germline V gene lookup returns CDR1 KGHDR and CDR2 SFDVKD. The CDR3 is 14 residues long. Trimming left V 5 bases short and J 0 bases short, with 7 bases between. In DNA, the CDR3 is TGTGCCACCAGTGGCGGGGTCTCCTACAATGAGCAGTTCTTC. It yields the protein CATSGGVSYNEQFF.

This chain uses TRBV7-8 with TRBJ1-1; 10 bases fit TRBD1. Germline trimming cut 4 bases from V and 7 bases from J; bases unmatched to any gene: 9. Germline CDR1 SGHVS, CDR2 FQNEAQ. The CDR3 has 15 amino acids. Here the CDR3 reads CASSSRDRGNYEAFF. The CDR3 DNA reads as TGTGCCAGCAGCTCCAGGGACAGGGGCAATTATGAAGCTTTCTTT.

The chain couples TRBV19 to TRBJ2-4; D may be TRBD1 (5 bases). The CDR3 totals 14 residues. Germline V gene sequence: CDR1 LNHDA, CDR2 SQIVND (reference sequence). Trimming stripped 5 bases from V and 1 base from J, with 9 bases between. This CDR3 is CASSPQEAKNIQYF. The CDR3 bases are TGTGCCAGTAGTCCACAGGAGGCCAAAAACATTCAGTACTTC.

This chain links TRBV10-3 with TRBJ2-3; D is perhaps TRBD2 (6 bases). The germline CDR1 and CDR2 sequences are ENHRY and SYGVKD. The CDR3 runs to 15 residues. Between the trimmed V and J ends, which lost 6 bases and 0 bases, there was a span of 13 bases. The CDR3 coding sequence is TGTGCCATCAGGCCCAGCGGGTTTAGCACAGATACGCAGTATTTT. Its translation is CAIRPSGFSTDTQYF.

This clone has only a few counts. The V and J genes are TRBV7-2 and TRBJ2-3, with 10 nucleotides matching TRBD1. The germline CDR1 and CDR2 sequences are SGHTA and FQGNSA. J lost 2 bases, V lost 5 bases, and 4 bases had no gene match. The CDR3 contains 15 residues. CDR3 protein: CASSRDRGFTDTQYF. The DNA of the CDR3 is TGTGCCAGCAGCCGGGACAGGGGTTTCACAGATACGCAGTATTTT.

This chain connects TRBV5-1 to TRBJ1-2, with D perhaps matching TRBD1 (5 bases). The CDR3 loop spans 14 amino acids. V lost 4 bases and J 5 bases, leaving 15 bases between the germline ends. Germline V CDR1 and CDR2: SGHRS, YFSETQ. The CDR3 protein is CASSVDKEIYGYTF. CDR3 nucleotides: TGCGCCAGCAGCGTGGACAAGGAGATATATGGCTACACCTTC. Drawing the rest from reference TRBV5-1 and TRBJ1-2, the complete variable domain is KAGVTQTPRYLIKTRGQQVTLSCSPISGHRSVSWYQQTPGQGLQFLFEYFSETQRNKGNFPGRFSGRQFSNSRSEMNVSTLELGDSALYLCASSVDKEIYGYTFGSGTRLTVV.

The chain joins TRBV30 to TRBJ2-1, with 16 bases matching TRBD2. From germline, CDR1 is GTSNPN and CDR2 SVGIG (reference sequence). V shed 8 bases, J shed 11 bases, and the junction held 6 bases outside the gene matches. The CDR3 sequence is 13 residues long. For the CDR3, the DNA is TGTGCCGCGGGACTAGCGGGGGGGCTGAAGCAGTTCTTC. It encodes CAAGLAGGLKQFF.

In its sample, this clone was seen once. V is TRBV7-2 and J is TRBJ1-1; D might be TRBD1 (5 bases). Trimming took 4 bases from V and 5 from J, leaving 11 bases between them. The CDR3 runs 13 residues. CDR1 and CDR2 from the germline V gene are SGHTA and FQGNSA. The CDR3 DNA reads TGTGCCAGCAGCTCCTCGGGGGGAACTGAAGCTTTCTTT. Translated: CASSSSGGTEAFF.

V is TRBV13 and J is TRBJ1-4; possibly TRBD1 for D (6 bases). The germline V gene encodes CDR1 PRHDT and CDR2 FYEKMQ (reference sequence). The CDR3 spans 14 residues. The V gene lost 3 bases and the J gene lost 4 bases, with 9 bases spanning the gap. The CDR3 loop reads CASSFRGDNEKLFF. Here the CDR3 DNA reads TGTGCCAGCAGCTTCAGGGGAGATAATGAAAAACTGTTTTTT.

This sequence joins TRBV20-1 and TRBJ2-1; 8 nucleotides match TRBD2. V lost 3 bases and J lost 7; bases outside the gene matches: 14. This CDR3 is 16 amino acids long. Germline values: CDR1 DFQATT, CDR2 SNEGSKA (reference sequence). CDR3 in DNA: TGCAGTGCTAGTCGAGGGCCCGGGGGGGCTGGAAATGAGCAGTTCTTC. Amino acids: CSASRGPGGAGNEQFF.

The rearrangement joins TRBV19 to TRBJ2-7; TRBD2 agrees at 7 bases. Germline-derived CDR1 and CDR2 are LNHDA and SQIVND (reference sequence). The trim removed 5 bases at V and 3 bases at J, leaving 10 bases unmatched. The CDR3 totals 15 residues. The DNA of the CDR3 is TGTGCCAGTAGTCCCTGGGGGAGGGAGGGCTACGAGCAGTACTTC. Translation: CASSPWGREGYEQYF.

J is TRBJ1-2 and V is TRBV5-4; 10 bases map to TRBD1. Looked up from germline, CDR1 is SGHNT and CDR2 is YYREEE (reference sequence). The CDR3 extends over 15 amino acids. Trimming removed 7 bases from V and 8 bases from J; junction bases left unmatched: 14. In DNA, the CDR3 is TGTGCCAGCTTTCCGACCGGGACAGGGGCGCGGGGCTACACCTTC. Encoded protein: CASFPTGTGARGYTF.

Here the CDR3 DNA reads TGTGCCAGCAGTGCCCTCAGTAATCAGCCCCAGCATTTT. Protein sequence: CASSALSNQPQHF. The chain employs TRBV12-3 or TRBV12-4 and TRBJ1-5; D unclear. The V end lost 5 bases, the J end lost 4 bases, and 9 bases lay between the germline ends. This CDR3 has 13 residues.

J is TRBJ1-5 and V is TRBV19; D unresolved. Germline loops: CDR1 LNHDA, CDR2 SQIVND (reference sequence). The CDR3 is made up of 16 amino acids. V was clipped by 5 bases and J by 2 bases, with 16 bases between them. CDR3 nucleotides: TGTGCCAGTAGTTCCCGGGTTTCGGAGGGCAATCAGCCCCAGCATTTT. Translation gives CASSSRVSEGNQPQHF.

The J gene is TRBJ2-7, the V gene TRBV15; 7 bases are shared with TRBD1. The ends lost 0 bases at V and 1 base at J; junction bases unmatched: 6. Germline values: CDR1 LNHNV, CDR2 YYDKDF (reference sequence). The CDR3 is made up of 16 amino acids. Written as DNA, the CDR3 is TGTGCCACCAGCAGAGATTGGGGCAGGGGGTCCTACGAGCAGTACTTC. Its translation: CATSRDWGRGSYEQYF.

CDR3 DNA: TGTGCCAGTAGTACCGGACAAAACTACAATGAGCAGTTCTTC. This translates into CASSTGQNYNEQFF. The rearrangement links TRBV19 to TRBJ2-1, with D perhaps TRBD1 (5 bases). The CDR3 has 14 residues. Germline V gives CDR1 LNHDA, CDR2 SQIVND (reference sequence). V lost 4 bases and J lost 3, with 10 bases in between.

The CDR3 loop reads CASSITGRGGYTF. The CDR3 DNA follows: TGTGCCAGCAGCATAACAGGGCGAGGGGGCTACACCTTC. The V call is TRBV6-5, the J call TRBJ1-2; maybe TRBD1 (6 bases). Germline V lookup: CDR1 MNHEY, CDR2 SVGAGI. Trimming left V 6 bases short and J 8 bases short, with 16 bases between. The CDR3 contains 13 residues.

The chain couples TRBV7-8 to TRBJ2-1, with TRBD2 identical over 7 bases. The germline V gene encodes CDR1 SGHVS and CDR2 FQNEAQ. With V trimmed by 3 bases and J by 8 bases, 13 bases remained unmatched. The CDR3 totals 16 residues. The CDR3 DNA is TGTGCCAGCAGCTTCTTTGCGGGACTACGGTATGATGAGCAGTTCTTC. Its protein product is CASSFFAGLRYDEQFF.

CDR3 amino acids: CASSRRGGTDTQYF. The CDR3 DNA is TGTGCCAGCAGCCGTCGGGGGGGCACAGATACGCAGTATTTT. This chain joins TRBV14 and TRBJ2-3; the match to TRBD2 covers 7 bases. J gave up 1 base and V 4 bases, and 2 bases lay outside the gene matches. This CDR3 contains 14 residues. CDR1 is SGHDN and CDR2 is FVKESK in the germline V gene.

V is TRBV19 and J is TRBJ2-7; 10 bases are shared with TRBD2. CDR1 and CDR2 from the germline V gene are LNHDA and SQIVND (reference sequence). Trimming removed 5 bases from V and 9 bases from J; junction bases left unmatched: 13. This CDR3 is 15 amino acids long. The DNA of the CDR3 is TGTGCCAGTAGTCCAGGATCCGGGACTAGCGTGCGGCAGTACTTC. Protein: CASSPGSGTSVRQYF.

The chain carries TRBV30 and TRBJ1-2, with no clear D. CDR3 length: 13 residues. Germline V lookup: CDR1 GTSNPN, CDR2 SVGIG (reference sequence). V was clipped by 0 bases and J by 8 bases, with 13 bases between them. CDR3 amino acids: CAWSVIAEEGYTF. For the CDR3, the DNA is TGTGCCTGGAGTGTCATAGCCGAAGAGGGCTACACCTTC.

The rearrangement joins TRBV7-2 to TRBJ2-7; tentative D call: TRBD2 (6 bases). Per the germline V gene, CDR1 is SGHTA and CDR2 is FQGNSA. V lost 5 bases, J lost 3 bases, and 17 bases lay in between. The CDR3 has 15 amino acids. CDR3 residues: CASSPPGTHIYEQYF. Here the CDR3 DNA reads TGTGCCAGCAGCCCCCCCGGGACTCATATCTACGAGCAGTACTTC.

The J gene is TRBJ2-5, the V gene TRBV27; 9 positions match TRBD1. The CDR3 sequence is 14 residues long. Unmatched junction bases numbered 2, after V lost 6 bases and J lost 0 bases. Germline V gives CDR1 MNHEY, CDR2 SMNVEV (reference sequence). This chain's CDR3 is CASSRDRDQETQYF. The CDR3 coding sequence is TGTGCCAGCAGCCGGGACAGGGACCAAGAGACCCAGTACTTC.

This chain joins TRBV7-9 and TRBJ2-4, with TRBD1 identical over 7 bases. The CDR3 is 16 amino acids. V lost 1 base to trimming and J lost 6 bases; unmatched junction nucleotides: 9. Germline assignment: CDR1 SEHNR and CDR2 FQNEAQ (reference sequence). As DNA, the CDR3 is TGTGCCAGCAGCTTAGGTAGGGGGCGCGACTCAAACATTCAGTACTTC. Its protein is CASSLGRGRDSNIQYF.

The chain has TRBV12-3 or TRBV12-4 and TRBJ1-1, with a weak D call TRBD1 (5 bases). This CDR3 is built from 13 residues. V lost 3 bases, J lost 3 bases, and 8 bases lay in between. The CDR3 loop is CASSFQGDTEAFF. CDR3 DNA: TGTGCCAGCAGTTTCCAAGGGGACACTGAAGCTTTCTTT.